This is a list of T cell receptor beta chains from one sample in a study of cytomegalovirus exposure and HLA in healthy donors. This table comes from immunoSEQ multiplex PCR, and its TCRdb copy is limited to in-frame clones, with some not included. This table has 90,000 to 120,000 clones, roughly three quarters appearing once. The sequencing sample was made of PBMCs. These receptors were collected from a woman in her 40s in good health and CMV-seronegative. Both conserved end residues are part of each CDR3. The order of the fields is J gene, V gene, CDR3 protein.

j_call: TRBJ1-1
v_call: TRBV28
cdr3_aa: CASSLKTGTSINTEAFF

j_call: TRBJ1-2
v_call: TRBV6-5
cdr3_aa: CASSYDGGAYGYTF

j_call: TRBJ1-1
v_call: TRBV28
cdr3_aa: CASSLGDTEAFF

j_call: TRBJ2-5
v_call: TRBV6-1
cdr3_aa: CASSEGLEETQYF

j_call: TRBJ2-3
v_call: TRBV11-3
cdr3_aa: CASSLSGIVDTQYF

j_call: TRBJ2-1
v_call: TRBV30
cdr3_aa: CAWSMGDRAGEQFF

j_call: TRBJ2-7
v_call: TRBV5-1
cdr3_aa: CASSPRGGGFYEQYF

j_call: TRBJ2-2
v_call: TRBV9
cdr3_aa: CASSVGSSPGGIGGELFF

j_call: TRBJ2-2
v_call: TRBV9
cdr3_aa: CASSVPANTGELFF

j_call: TRBJ1-2
v_call: TRBV28
cdr3_aa: CASSLDRNYGYTF

j_call: TRBJ2-3
v_call: TRBV28
cdr3_aa: CASSFRRGRGAPDTQYF

j_call: TRBJ1-5
v_call: TRBV28
cdr3_aa: CASRTQGGGNQPQHF

j_call: TRBJ2-3
v_call: TRBV2
cdr3_aa: CASSRRLVPDTQYF

j_call: TRBJ2-7
v_call: TRBV27
cdr3_aa: CASSFRGSSYEQYF

j_call: TRBJ2-1
v_call: TRBV7-2
cdr3_aa: CASSLNLAPVF

j_call: TRBJ2-5
v_call: TRBV19
cdr3_aa: CASRRTGPQETQYF

j_call: TRBJ2-2
v_call: TRBV5-5
cdr3_aa: CASSLGPAGELFF

j_call: TRBJ1-1
v_call: TRBV19
cdr3_aa: CASQGQKRVTEAFF

j_call: TRBJ1-3
v_call: TRBV5-5
cdr3_aa: CASSSYSGNTIYF

j_call: TRBJ2-7
v_call: TRBV27
cdr3_aa: CASSLIQGTYEQYF

j_call: NA
v_call: TRBV27
cdr3_aa: CASSGQSPEQYF

j_call: TRBJ2-7
v_call: TRBV23-1
cdr3_aa: CASSQLELVGEQYF

j_call: TRBJ1-2
v_call: TRBV6-5
cdr3_aa: CASSSPSEGYTF

j_call: TRBJ2-5
v_call: TRBV30
cdr3_aa: CAWIGGETQYF

j_call: TRBJ1-3
v_call: TRBV2
cdr3_aa: CASSVGTTSGNTIYF

j_call: TRBJ2-3
v_call: TRBV29-1
cdr3_aa: CSVTGTSGSTDTQYF

j_call: TRBJ2-6
v_call: TRBV2
cdr3_aa: CASTGQGSGANVLTF

j_call: TRBJ2-1
v_call: TRBV28
cdr3_aa: CASRESPSGRDEQFF

j_call: TRBJ1-5
v_call: TRBV6-8
cdr3_aa: CASRIEQGAENQPQHF

j_call: TRBJ2-7
v_call: TRBV25-1
cdr3_aa: CASTPGGLADTYEQYF

j_call: TRBJ2-7
v_call: TRBV11-2
cdr3_aa: CASRSHGTGSYEQYF

j_call: TRBJ1-2
v_call: TRBV2
cdr3_aa: CATTGTGTYGYTF

j_call: TRBJ1-2
v_call: TRBV18
cdr3_aa: CASSPPQGLGYGYTF

j_call: TRBJ2-1
v_call: TRBV27
cdr3_aa: CASSLGRGRYNEQFF

j_call: TRBJ2-5
v_call: TRBV14
cdr3_aa: CASSPGQGRWTQYF

j_call: TRBJ2-7
v_call: TRBV2
cdr3_aa: CASSEDVGQEYF